Each of the 26 T cell receptor beta chains below was sequenced from the same sample in a study of T cell responses to AZD1222 COVID-19 vaccine. The assay was immunoSEQ multiplex PCR, and TCRdb's table has in-frame clones only and misses some. The sample holds under 200,000 clones, around 89% seen once. Sample: peripheral blood, taken 28 days after the second AZD1222 dose. These receptors were collected from an adult who received the AZD1222 COVID-19 vaccine.

The chain joins TRBV6-5 to TRBJ2-2; D not certain. Trimming shortened V by 6 bases and J by 3 bases, and 11 bases separated the two germline ends. Germline CDR1 is MNHEY and CDR2 is SVGAGI. The CDR3 extends over 14 amino acids. Here the CDR3 reads CASRPVSHTGELFF. Written as DNA, the CDR3 is TGTGCCAGCAGACCGGTGTCCCACACCGGGGAGCTGTTTTTT.

V and J are TRBV5-6 and TRBJ1-2; 7 bases align to TRBD1. J was trimmed by 3 bases and V by 0 bases; bases with no gene match: 5. CDR1 and CDR2 (germline): SGHDT, YYEEEE. The CDR3 extends over 15 amino acids. As DNA, the CDR3 is TGTGCCAGCAGCTTGGAGGGACAGAGTTACTATGGCTACACCTTC. Translating gives CASSLEGQSYYGYTF. Using reference TRBV5-6 and TRBJ1-2 for the parts outside the CDR3, the full variable domain is DAGVTQSPTHLIKTRGQQVTLRCSPKSGHDTVSWYQQALGQGPQFIFQYYEEEERQRGNFPDRFSGHQFPNYSSELNVNALLLGDSALYLCASSLEGQSYYGYTFGSGTRLTVV.

The chain has TRBV28 and TRBJ2-5, with D perhaps matching TRBD1 (5 bases). The CDR3 extends over 13 amino acids. The germline V gene has CDR1 MDHEN and CDR2 SYDVKM. Trimming took 6 bases from V and 3 from J, leaving 11 bases between them. CDR3 in amino acids: CASRQTVKETQYF. CDR3 bases: TGTGCCAGCAGACAGACAGTTAAAGAGACCCAGTACTTC.

V is TRBV19 and J is TRBJ2-3; 9 nucleotides match TRBD2. The CDR3 runs 15 residues. CDR1 LNHDA and CDR2 SQIVND come from the germline V gene (reference sequence). Trimming at V came to 10 bases and at J to 3 bases, leaving 11 bases not matched to a gene. The CDR3 is CATTGGRAGTDTQYF. CDR3 coding DNA: TGTGCCACCACAGGCGGGAGGGCCGGGACAGATACGCAGTATTTT.

The chain joins TRBV6-5 to TRBJ2-2, with 11 bases matching TRBD2. J lost 4 bases, V lost 5 bases, and 0 bases had no gene match. Per the germline V gene, CDR1 is MNHEY and CDR2 is SVGAGI. This CDR3 is built from 14 residues. The CDR3 reads CASSLAGGTGELFF. The DNA for the CDR3 is TGTGCCAGCAGTCTAGCGGGAGGCACCGGGGAGCTGTTTTTT.

The chain combines TRBV9 with TRBJ2-2; tentatively, D is TRBD1 (5 bases). Germline V gene lookup returns CDR1 SGDLS and CDR2 YYNGEE. Trimming shortened V by 0 bases and J by 3 bases, and 9 bases separated the two germline ends. The length of the CDR3 is 15 residues. The CDR3 DNA follows: TGTGCCAGCAGCGTAGCTACAGGTCACACCGGGGAGCTGTTTTTT. Amino acids: CASSVATGHTGELFF.

V is TRBV4-3 and J is TRBJ1-4, with no clear D. The CDR3 totals 12 residues. Trimming pared 5 bases from V and 8 bases from J, leaving 9 bases between. Germline loops: CDR1 LGHNA, CDR2 YSLEER. CDR3 loop: CASSRGAEKLFF. CDR3 in DNA: TGCGCCAGCAGCAGAGGTGCCGAAAAACTGTTTTTT.

The genes are TRBV28 and TRBJ1-3, with TRBD1 matching over 9 bases. The CDR3 contains 14 residues. The ends lost 6 bases at V and 4 bases at J; junction bases unmatched: 4. In germline, CDR1 is MDHEN, CDR2 SYDVKM. The CDR3 protein is CASSWTGAGNTIYF. The DNA of the CDR3 is TGTGCCAGCAGCTGGACAGGGGCAGGAAACACCATATATTTT.

The rearrangement uses TRBV9 and TRBJ2-3, with 7 bases fitting TRBD1. This CDR3 spans 16 amino acids. Trimming took 7 bases from V and 2 from J; bases not matched to a gene: 13. The V gene's germline CDR1 is SGDLS and CDR2 YYNGEE. CDR3 region: CASGVGDRATTDTQYF. The CDR3 bases are TGTGCCAGCGGGGTGGGAGACAGGGCCACCACAGATACGCAGTATTTT.

The chain has TRBV5-1 and TRBJ2-1, with TRBD2 matching over 7 bases. CDR1 is SGHRS and CDR2 is YFSETQ in the germline V gene. With 4 bases clipped from V and 2 bases from J, the junction kept 6 bases outside the gene matches. This CDR3 contains 15 residues. This CDR3 is CASSGSGVTYNEQFF. The CDR3, as DNA: TGCGCCAGCAGCGGGAGCGGGGTCACCTACAATGAGCAGTTCTTC.

This chain uses TRBV4-3 with TRBJ1-5; D is possibly TRBD1 (5 bases). The ends were cut back, 0 bases at V and 9 bases at J, with 12 bases in the middle. From germline, CDR1 is LGHNA and CDR2 YSLEER. The CDR3 extends over 14 amino acids. CDR3 DNA: TGCGCCAGCAGCCAAGATCGGGGGGTTACGCCCCAGCATTTT. Amino acids: CASSQDRGVTPQHF.

The genes are TRBV5-1 and TRBJ2-3, with 7 bases aligning to TRBD2. After removal of 0 bases from V and 0 bases from J, the junction contained 4 bases not matched to a gene. Germline CDR1 is SGHRS and CDR2 is YFSETQ. The CDR3 is 16 amino acids. This chain's CDR3 is CASSLGGGSSTDTQYF. DNA of the CDR3: TGCGCCAGCAGCTTGGGTGGCGGGAGCAGCACAGATACGCAGTATTTT.

CDR3 loop: CASSQDRAGDPDTQYF. The CDR3 region has the DNA TGTGCCAGCAGCCAAGATCGGGCGGGAGACCCAGATACGCAGTATTTT. The chain carries TRBV4-2 and TRBJ2-3, with 7 positions matching TRBD2. Looked up from germline, CDR1 is LGHNA and CDR2 is YNFKEQ. V shed 0 bases and J 4 bases; nucleotides not matched to a gene: 7. The length of the CDR3 is 16 residues.

This clone was counted a single time. V usage is TRBV28 and J usage is TRBJ1-2; D might be TRBD1 (6 bases). Germline CDR1 MDHEN, CDR2 SYDVKM. This CDR3 spans 13 amino acids. Trimming left V 3 bases short and J 3 bases short, with 8 bases between. CDR3 region: CASSLGGHYGYTF. For the CDR3, the DNA is TGTGCCAGCAGTTTGGGGGGCCACTATGGCTACACCTTC.

The chain has TRBV27 and TRBJ1-3; possibly TRBD1 for D (5 bases). Per germline, CDR1 MNHEY and CDR2 SMNVEV (reference sequence). The CDR3 loop spans 13 amino acids. The germline V and J ends were trimmed by 6 bases and 2 bases, with 8 bases remaining between them. The CDR3 loop is CASSQGPGNTIYF. CDR3 in DNA: TGTGCCAGCAGCCAGGGTCCTGGAAACACCATATATTTT.

The chain has TRBV6-5 and TRBJ2-7; 12 bases agree with TRBD2. Trimming took 8 bases from V and 3 from J; bases not matched to a gene: 8. The CDR3 length is 15 residues. CDR1 is MNHEY and CDR2 is SVGAGI in the germline V gene. In nucleotides, the CDR3 is TGTGCCAGCGGCCCTAGCGGGAGGGGGGACTACGAGCAGTACTTC. Residues: CASGPSGRGDYEQYF.

The rearrangement joins TRBV11-1 to TRBJ1-4; D is unclear. The CDR3 length is 13 residues. Germline CDR1 and CDR2: SGHAT and FQDESV (reference sequence). Trimming took off 3 bases at V and 8 bases at J, with 10 bases between the two ends. CDR3 loop: CASSFDESEKLFF. CDR3 DNA: TGTGCCAGCAGCTTTGATGAGTCGGAAAAACTGTTTTTT. Full variable domain (rest looked up from reference TRBV11-1 and TRBJ1-4): EAEVAQSPRYKITEKSQAVAFWCDPISGHATLYWYRQILGQGPELLVQFQDESVVDDSQLPKDRFSAERLKGVDSTLKIQPAELGDSAMYLCASSFDESEKLFFGSGTQLSVL.

Details on this clone: An end of the junction differs from the germline gene, which may be a read error. The chain employs TRBV7-7 and TRBJ2-1, with TRBD2 matching over 8 bases. The CDR3 sequence is 13 residues long. Germline loops: CDR1 SSHAT, CDR2 FNYEAQ (reference sequence). The CDR3 sequence is CASSLGLANEQFF. The CDR3 DNA reads TGTGCTAGCAGCTTAGGACTAGCCAATGAGCAGTTCTTC.

V is TRBV2 and J is TRBJ1-5; D may be TRBD1 (6 bases). Germline assignment: CDR1 SNHLY and CDR2 FYNNEI. The V end was cut by 3 bases, the J end by 5 bases, with 11 bases between. CDR3 length: 14 residues. Written as DNA, the CDR3 is TGTGCCAGCAGTGAGGGGGGCGCATATCAGCCCCAGCATTTT. Amino acid sequence: CASSEGGAYQPQHF. The full variable domain, in which reference TRBV2 and TRBJ1-5 provide the parts outside the CDR3, is EPEVTQTPSHQVTQMGQEVILRCVPISNHLYFYWYRQILGQKVEFLVSFYNNEISEKSEIFDDQFSVERPDGSNFTLKIRSTKLEDSAMYFCASSEGGAYQPQHFGDGTRLSIL.

The chain recombines TRBV19 with TRBJ2-7; D uncertain. The length of the CDR3 is 14 residues. Germline lookup yields CDR1 LNHDA and CDR2 SQIVND (reference sequence). The V and J ends lost 3 bases and 5 bases respectively, with 14 bases between them. This chain's CDR3 is CASSISSRPHEQYF. In DNA, the CDR3 is TGTGCCAGTAGTATTTCGTCCAGGCCCCACGAGCAGTACTTC.

The chain carries TRBV5-6 and TRBJ2-5; no firm D call. Between the trimmed V and J ends, which lost 0 bases and 5 bases, there was a span of 2 bases. This CDR3 is 11 amino acids long. CDR1 is SGHDT, CDR2 YYEEEE, per germline. The CDR3 bases are TGTGCCAGCAGCTTGGACGAGACCCAGTACTTC. Its protein is CASSLDETQYF.

The genes are TRBV7-9 and TRBJ2-7; TRBD1 agrees at 9 bases. Germline V gives CDR1 SEHNR, CDR2 FQNEAQ (reference sequence). V was pared by 3 bases and J by 3 bases, with 3 bases of the junction left unmatched. This CDR3 spans 14 amino acids. CDR3 amino acids: CASSFSGQGYEQYF. The DNA for the CDR3 is TGTGCCAGCAGCTTCTCGGGACAGGGCTACGAGCAGTACTTC.

This rearrangement joins TRBV30 to TRBJ1-4; 8 positions match TRBD1. The germline V gene encodes CDR1 GTSNPN and CDR2 SVGIG (reference sequence). V shed 7 bases and J 4 bases; nucleotides not matched to a gene: 8. The CDR3 is 14 residues long. CDR3 bases: TGTGCCTTCCGGACAGGGTCCCGTAATGAAAAACTGTTTTTT. This encodes CAFRTGSRNEKLFF. The entire variable domain, with the rest obtained from reference TRBV30 and TRBJ1-4, is as follows: SQTIHQWPATLVQPVGSPLSLECTVEGTSNPNLYWYRQAAGRGLQLLFYSVGIGQISSEVPQNLSASRPQDRQFILSSKKLLLSDSGFYLCAFRTGSRNEKLFFGSGTQLSVL.

V usage is TRBV14 and J usage is TRBJ2-7; 12 nucleotides align to TRBD1. Germline V gene sequence: CDR1 SGHDN, CDR2 FVKESK. The CDR3 contains 13 residues. With 5 bases clipped from V and 6 bases from J, the junction kept 2 bases outside the gene matches. The CDR3 spells CASSGTGGIEQYF. CDR3 nucleotide sequence: TGTGCCAGCAGCGGGACAGGGGGCATCGAGCAGTACTTC.

This chain's CDR3 is CASSLGERLDGGVYNEQFF. CDR3 DNA: TGCGCCAGCAGCTTGGGGGAGAGGTTGGATGGTGGGGTCTACAATGAGCAGTTCTTC. The J gene is TRBJ2-1, the V gene TRBV5-1, with D possibly matching TRBD2 (5 bases). Trimming cost V 0 bases and J 3 bases, with 22 bases left between them. Germline CDR1 and CDR2: SGHRS and YFSETQ. The CDR3 runs to 19 residues. The variable domain in full, completed from reference TRBV5-1 and TRBJ2-1, reads KAGVTQTPRYLIKTRGQQVTLSCSPISGHRSVSWYQQTPGQGLQFLFEYFSETQRNKGNFPGRFSGRQFSNSRSEMNVSTLELGDSALYLCASSLGERLDGGVYNEQFFGPGTRLTVL.

The chain combines TRBV9 with TRBJ2-7, with D possibly being TRBD2 (6 bases). The germline V gene encodes CDR1 SGDLS and CDR2 YYNGEE. V was clipped by 2 bases and J by 2 bases, with 11 bases between them. The CDR3 runs 14 residues. The CDR3 nucleotides read TGTGCCAGCAGCGTCCGGCGGGACCCCTACGAGCAGTACTTC. It yields the protein CASSVRRDPYEQYF.